This T cell receptor beta chain appears in the sequencing data of a study of blood T cell repertoires in COVID-19 (dated by TCRdb to about 2020). Looking at the study overall: Samples covering the acute and convalescent phases of COVID-19 were provided by collaborators in the United States, Italy and Spain. The material from the prospective study consisted of cDNA or gDNA derived from T cells, B-cell-depleted T cells, or PBMCs. Deeply sampled blood TCRbeta repertoires from subjects exposed to, actively infected with, or recovered from COVID-19 were included in the dataset. A freely available public database, intended as a resource for researchers studying the immune response to SARS-CoV-2, is where the repertoires were released. Samples were obtained from the ongoing ImmuneRACE study (first 160 participants) and from about 1,300 subjects provided by 6 global collaborators. A de-identified subject ID, COVID-19 status, age in years and sex were almost always included in the sample metadata. HLA class I and class II types, where available, came from metadata supplied by the sample provider rather than from assay-based typing. The research as a whole found: The quantity of clinical and demographic metadata differed by source and by participant and was supplied without curation.

Whole blood was collected in K2EDTA tubes by collaborating institutions according to the institutions' own protocols. For TCRbeta analysis, collaborator samples were shipped as frozen whole blood, as isolated PBMCs, or as DNA extracted from either sample type. On this clone: Its antigen is currently not known. No much larger clone exists at a distance of one base, and base qualities are not known.

The immunoSEQ Assay, a bias-controlled multiplex PCR, was used to amplify TCRbeta CDR3 regions from genomic DNA. As for the authors' bioinformatics: The number of nucleated cells in each sample was estimated by amplification of reference gene primers within the assay. Sequence reads were collapsed and filtered to measure the absolute abundance of every unique TCRbeta CDR3 rearrangement. For each sample, productive Simpson clonality was calculated as the square root of Simpson's diversity index over productive rearrangements. TCRdb's version of the immuneACCESS table is confined to in-frame rearrangements and falls short of the full clone set. An unresolved V gene accounts for under half of the shortfall where checked; the remainder is of unknown origin. From that table come the V and J calls and clone size; the DNA was used to work out D and trimming. The sample contains some 200,000 clones, just over 85% of them found a single time. Together, the top ten hold roughly 4.2% of the sample.

The source material was peripheral blood. This TCR was recovered from a man aged 45-65 years with acute or convalescent COVID-19.

The nucleotides are TGTGCCAGCAGAACCTACCTGACAGGCCTCAAAGGCGAGCAGTACTTC. It translates as CASRTYLTGLKGEQYF. This receptor chain uses TRBV7-9 and TRBJ2-7, and possibly TRBD1, on 6 matching bases. As encoded in the germline V gene (reference sequence), CDR1 is SEHNR while CDR2 is FQNEAQ. The junction shows trimming of 6 bases on V and 6 bases on J, plus 24 bases between the germline ends. The CDR3 measures 16 amino acids from cysteine to phenylalanine. Of all the DNA, just the CDR3 is kept, 48 bases in frame from base 1.